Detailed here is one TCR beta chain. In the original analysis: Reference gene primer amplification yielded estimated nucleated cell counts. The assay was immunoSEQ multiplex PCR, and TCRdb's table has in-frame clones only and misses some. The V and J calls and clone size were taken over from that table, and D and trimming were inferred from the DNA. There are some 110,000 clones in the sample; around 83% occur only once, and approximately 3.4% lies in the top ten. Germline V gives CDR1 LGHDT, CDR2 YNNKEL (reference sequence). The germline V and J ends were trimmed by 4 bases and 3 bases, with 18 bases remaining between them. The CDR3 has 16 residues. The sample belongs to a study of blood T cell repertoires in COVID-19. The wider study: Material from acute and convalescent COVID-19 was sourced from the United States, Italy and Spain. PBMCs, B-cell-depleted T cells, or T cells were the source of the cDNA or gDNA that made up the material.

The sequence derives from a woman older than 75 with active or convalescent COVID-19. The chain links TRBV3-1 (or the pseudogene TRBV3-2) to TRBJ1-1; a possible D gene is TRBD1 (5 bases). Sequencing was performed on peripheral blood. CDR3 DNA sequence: TGTGCCAGCAGCCCAAAAAAGGGGTTACGTTACACTGAAGCTTTCTTT. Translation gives CASSPKKGLRYTEAFF.